These 19 T cell receptor beta chains originate from one sample sequenced in a study of a mutant IDH1 vaccine in newly diagnosed glioma. The antigens of these receptors remain unknown. TCRdb's table, derived via immunoSEQ multiplex PCR, lists solely in-frame clones and lacks some. The repertoire includes 43,000 or so clones, around 92% of them detected once, and 2% to 2.5% sits in the top ten. Time point meaning: week 35, safety follow-up. The investigators gave 300 ug of mutant IDH1 20-mer peptide in each vaccine dose, together with topical imiquimod. The source was PBMCs, collected from a glioma patient whose treatment included an IDH1 peptide vaccine. The receptor source for this set is a middle-aged man with glioma.

The J gene is TRBJ1-1, the V gene TRBV9; D is undetermined. Trimming shortened V by 2 bases and J by 1 base, and 9 bases separated the two germline ends. In germline, CDR1 is SGDLS, CDR2 YYNGEE. CDR3 length: 14 residues. CDR3 nucleotide sequence: TGTGCCAGCAGCGTGAGAGCGGGGAACACTGAAGCTTTCTTT. Protein product: CASSVRAGNTEAFF.

This sequence joins TRBV6-6 and TRBJ2-7; 12 bases are shared with TRBD1. This CDR3 has 15 amino acids. V trimming: 5 bases; J trimming: 7 bases; junction bases outside the gene matches: 9. Germline CDR1 reads MNHNY; CDR2 reads SVGAGI (reference sequence). CDR3 in amino acids: CASSTPGTGGREQYF. The CDR3 DNA reads as TGTGCCAGCAGTACCCCCGGGACAGGGGGCCGAGAGCAGTACTTC.

The chain employs TRBV10-2 and TRBJ2-2, with 7 bases that match TRBD1. The CDR3 spans 14 residues. Looked up from germline, CDR1 is WSHSY and CDR2 is SAAADI. Trimming removed 5 bases from V and 6 bases from J; junction bases left unmatched: 6. The CDR3 sequence is CASSPGQLAGELFF. DNA for the CDR3: TGCGCCAGCAGTCCGGGACAGCTGGCCGGGGAGCTGTTTTTT.

The chain joins TRBV4-1 to TRBJ2-1, with D perhaps matching TRBD2 (5 bases). The CDR3 extends over 15 amino acids. V was clipped by 0 bases and J by 6 bases, with 12 bases between them. The germline V gene encodes CDR1 MGHRA and CDR2 YSYEKL. The CDR3 is CASSQEEPSSNEQFF. The CDR3 bases are TGCGCCAGCAGCCAAGAGGAGCCTAGCAGCAATGAGCAGTTCTTC.

This clone was found a few times. As DNA, the CDR3 is TGTGCCACCAGAGGGGGGGCGGGTCAGCCCCAGCATTTT. The encoded protein is CATRGGAGQPQHF. The rearrangement links TRBV10-3 to TRBJ1-5, with D perhaps matching TRBD1 (6 bases). CDR3 length: 13 residues. The V gene's germline CDR1 is ENHRY and CDR2 SYGVKD. Deletions cut 10 bases from V and 6 bases from J, with 16 bases between.

V and J are TRBV12-5 and TRBJ2-1; D could derive from TRBD1 or TRBD2 (5 bases each). The germline V gene encodes CDR1 LGHNT and CDR2 FRNRAP. Trimming took 1 base from V and 3 from J, leaving 19 bases between them. The CDR3 runs 18 residues. The CDR3 is CASGLARGVGDYYNEQFF. CDR3 DNA: TGTGCTAGTGGTTTGGCCCGCGGAGTGGGGGATTACTACAATGAGCAGTTCTTC.

V usage is TRBV2 and J usage is TRBJ2-7, with TRBD2 as a possible D gene (5 bases). Germline V CDR1 and CDR2: SNHLY, FYNNEI. The CDR3 totals 12 residues. The V end lost 5 bases, the J end lost 4 bases, and 9 bases lay between the germline ends. The CDR3 nucleotides are TGTGCCAGCAGTTTGGGCGGGTACGAGCAGTACTTC. Residues: CASSLGGYEQYF.

The V gene is TRBV29-1, the J gene TRBJ2-7; D not certain. There are 12 residues in the CDR3. The V gene's germline CDR1 is SQVTM and CDR2 ANQGSEA. V lost 7 bases and J 4 bases, leaving 14 bases between the germline ends. DNA of the CDR3: TGCAGCGCCGAGATTAGCAGTTACGAGCAGTACTTC. It yields the protein CSAEISSYEQYF.

The chain uses TRBV30 and TRBJ1-1; D uncertain. In germline, CDR1 is GTSNPN, CDR2 SVGIG (reference sequence). The V gene lost 1 base and the J gene lost 1 base, with 7 bases spanning the gap. This CDR3 spans 13 amino acids. CDR3 region: CAWSGQANTEAFF. The DNA of the CDR3 is TGTGCCTGGAGTGGGCAGGCGAACACTGAAGCTTTCTTT.

The chain is built from TRBV2 and TRBJ2-1; TRBD2 might be the D (6 bases). The germline gives CDR1 SNHLY, CDR2 FYNNEI. This CDR3 region has 15 residues. The V gene lost 9 bases and the J gene lost 9 bases, with 24 bases spanning the gap. CDR3 sequence: CASGTNGQGGGEQFF. DNA for the CDR3: TGTGCCAGTGGGACGAATGGGCAGGGAGGTGGTGAGCAGTTCTTC.

This clone has more than one count but fewer than ten. CDR3 DNA: TGTGCCAGCAGCCAAGATCTACACGAGCAGTACTTC. Its protein product is CASSQDLHEQYF. V gene TRBV4-2 combines with J gene TRBJ2-7; D gene uncertain. The length of the CDR3 is 12 residues. CDR1 is LGHNA and CDR2 is YNFKEQ in the germline V gene. The V end was cut by 0 bases, the J end by 5 bases, with 5 bases between.

The chain combines TRBV4-2 with TRBJ2-7, with D maybe TRBD2 (6 bases). V lost 4 bases and J lost 3, with 19 bases in between. Germline loops: CDR1 LGHNA, CDR2 YNFKEQ. This CDR3 comprises 16 residues. CDR3 sequence (DNA): TGTGCCAGCAGCCGGAAATCGCGGGACGCATACTACGAGCAGTACTTC. It specifies CASSRKSRDAYYEQYF.

V usage is TRBV7-9 and J usage is TRBJ1-4; tentative D call: TRBD1 (5 bases). V gave up 3 bases and J gave up 6 bases, with 11 bases separating them. Germline V CDR1 and CDR2: SEHNR, FQNEAQ (reference sequence). The CDR3 spans 14 residues. The CDR3 is CASSFGRDDEKLFF. The DNA of the CDR3 is TGTGCCAGCAGCTTTGGCAGGGACGATGAAAAACTGTTTTTT.

The chain is built from TRBV29-1 and TRBJ2-7; D is perhaps TRBD2 (5 bases). This CDR3 has 14 amino acids. The V end lost 6 bases, the J end lost 0 bases, and 15 bases lay between the germline ends. The germline CDR1 and CDR2 sequences are SQVTM and ANQGSEA. The CDR3 region is CSVRAGSGSYEQYF. Written as DNA, the CDR3 is TGCAGCGTGAGGGCCGGGTCGGGCTCCTACGAGCAGTACTTC.

The CDR3 sequence is CASSTYPLRDIQYF. In nucleotides, the CDR3 is TGTGCCAGCAGTACGTATCCCCTTCGGGACATTCAGTACTTC. The chain carries TRBV27 and TRBJ2-4; D uncertain. The germline V gene has CDR1 MNHEY and CDR2 SMNVEV (reference sequence). This CDR3 comprises 14 residues. V lost 5 bases and J 8 bases, leaving 16 bases between the germline ends.

V is TRBV27 and J is TRBJ1-5, with TRBD1 matching over 7 bases. The germline CDR1 and CDR2 sequences are MNHEY and SMNVEV (reference sequence). V gave up 5 bases and J gave up 5 bases; unmatched junction bases: 3. This CDR3 contains 13 residues. The CDR3 spells CASSDRADQPQHF. The DNA of the CDR3 is TGTGCCAGCAGTGACAGGGCCGATCAGCCCCAGCATTTT.

This sequence joins TRBV5-4 and TRBJ1-1; 9 bases line up with TRBD1. Germline CDR1 and CDR2: SGHNT and YYREEE (reference sequence). CDR3 length: 15 amino acids. The V and J ends lost 6 bases and 0 bases, in that order; junction bases with no gene match: 6. CDR3 loop: CASKRTGALNTEAFF. CDR3 in DNA: TGTGCCAGCAAAAGGACAGGGGCTTTGAACACTGAAGCTTTCTTT.

This clone was found once. The V and J genes are TRBV11-2 and TRBJ1-1; D is unresolved. Germline loops: CDR1 SGHAT, CDR2 FQNNGV. The CDR3 runs 13 residues. V gave up 2 bases and J gave up 1 base, with 5 bases separating them. The CDR3 spells CASSLRENTEAFF. CDR3 nucleotides: TGTGCCAGCAGCTTACGGGAGAACACTGAAGCTTTCTTT.

The rearrangement links TRBV2 to TRBJ1-1; D gene unclear. The V gene's germline CDR1 is SNHLY and CDR2 FYNNEI. Trimming shortened V by 4 bases and J by 5 bases, and 11 bases separated the two germline ends. The CDR3 is made up of 13 amino acids. The CDR3 bases are TGTGCCAGCAGTGTAGAGGGTTTGACTGAAGCTTTCTTT. It codes for CASSVEGLTEAFF.